What follows are 4 T cell receptor beta chains derived from one specimen sequenced in a study of T cell clusters in autoimmune cytopenias. One tube held mixed TRB-A and TRB-B primer pools for touch-down PCR. Reprocessing the multiplex PCR reads, TCRdb reports a single entry for every CDR3 protein and omits DNA. The specimen's table records under 7,000 distinct CDR3 sequences. TRB was amplified from roughly 250 ng of peripheral blood genomic DNA per sample. These data also featured in a second study, about T cell repertoires in aging, cancer and after chemotherapy.

Source material: peripheral blood. These receptors all stem from a human donor in good health.

The genes are TRBV19 and TRBJ1-1; the D gene TCRdb calls, TRBD1, cannot be checked with no DNA. The CDR3 runs to 16 residues. Germline V gene lookup returns CDR1 LNHDA and CDR2 SQIVND (reference sequence). The CDR3: CASSIVGGWGNTEAFF.

Its frequency marks this clonotype as large (0.1 to 1%). The gene calls are TRBV29-1 and TRBJ2-1; TCRdb's D call, TRBD1, is unchecked because there is no DNA. The germline gives CDR1 SQVTM, CDR2 ANQGSEA. CDR3 length: 14 residues. CDR3 residues: CSVDGGDTYNEQFF.

The chain combines TRBV30 with TRBJ1-1. The CDR3 is 14 residues long. CDR1 is GTSNPN and CDR2 is SVGIG in the germline V gene (reference sequence). The CDR3: CAWSVFWENTEAFF.

This clonotype is deemed medium-sized by its frequency. This chain uses TRBV19 with TRBJ1-2; the TCRdb D gene call, TRBD1, has no DNA to confirm it. The CDR3 length is 14 residues. CDR1 LNHDA and CDR2 SQIVND come from the germline V gene (reference sequence). CDR3 in amino acids: CASSTSTGGYGYTF.